This TCR beta chain derives from a study of cytomegalovirus exposure and HLA in healthy donors. Points on this clone: Its antigen remains unidentified.

TCRdb's table, derived via immunoSEQ multiplex PCR, lists solely in-frame clones and lacks some. Of about 130,000 clones in the sample, approximately 84% were seen once. Notes on the study in general: Rarity characterized most TCR sequences, yet some public TCRs appeared in many donors. Reportedly, diagnosis of cytomegalovirus status by the classifier showed high specificity and sensitivity.

The sample consisted of PBMCs. This clonotype was sampled from a man under 40 in good health and CMV-seropositive.

The CDR3 DNA reads TGTGCCAGCAGCTTAGGACAAGACTACGAGCAGTACTTC. Translation: CASSLGQDYEQYF. The rearrangement joins TRBV7-9 to TRBJ2-7; D is uncertain. The CDR3 sequence is 13 residues long. Deletions cut 1 base from V and 3 bases from J, with 7 bases between. Per the germline V gene, CDR1 is SEHNR and CDR2 is FQNEAQ (reference sequence).